Each of the 30 T cell receptor beta chains below was sequenced from the same sample in a study of a mutant IDH1 vaccine in newly diagnosed glioma. Method: immunoSEQ multiplex PCR; TCRdb's copy keeps in-frame clones and lacks some. The sample consists of approximately 60,000 clones, roughly 68% of them appearing once. As to time point: week 35, safety follow-up. Every vaccination contained 300 ug of the mutant IDH1 20-mer peptide and was paired with topical imiquimod. Antigen specificity for these receptors is unknown. Material: PBMCs, obtained from a glioma patient whose treatment included an IDH1 peptide vaccine. The receptors were sampled from a man in his fifties with glioma.

This clone appeared a few times. The rearrangement links TRBV2 to TRBJ2-2; tentative D call: TRBD1 (7 bases). Trimming cost V 3 bases and J 0 bases, with 11 bases left between them. Germline V gene lookup returns CDR1 SNHLY and CDR2 FYNNEI. The CDR3 is made up of 16 amino acids. The CDR3 here is CASSEEGQTNTGELFF. The DNA for the CDR3 is TGTGCCAGCAGTGAGGAGGGACAGACGAACACCGGGGAGCTGTTTTTT.

The genes are TRBV11-3 and TRBJ2-1; no firm D call. Trimming cost V 5 bases and J 8 bases, with 10 bases left between them. In germline, CDR1 is SGHNT, CDR2 YENEEA. This CDR3 is 12 amino acids long. CDR3 in DNA: TGTGCCAGCAGCCACATACGGGATGAGCAGTTCTTC. Its protein product is CASSHIRDEQFF. The whole variable domain, remainder taken from reference TRBV11-3 and TRBJ2-1, is EAGVVQSPRYKIIEKKQPVAFWCNPISGHNTLYWYLQNLGQGPELLIRYENEEAVDDSQLPKDRFSAERLKGVDSTLKIQPAELGDSAVYLCASSHIRDEQFFGPGTRLTVL.

The rearrangement joins TRBV30 to TRBJ1-4, with a tentative D call TRBD1 (5 bases). Per the germline V gene, CDR1 is GTSNPN and CDR2 is SVGIG (reference sequence). The CDR3 loop spans 14 amino acids. Trimming stripped 2 bases from V and 3 bases from J, with 10 bases between. The CDR3 loop reads CAWSRGVSNEKLFF. The DNA of the CDR3 is TGTGCCTGGAGTAGGGGTGTGTCTAATGAAAAACTGTTTTTT.

The chain is built from TRBV7-9 and TRBJ1-2; D possibly corresponds to TRBD1 (6 bases). CDR1 SEHNR and CDR2 FQNEAQ come from the germline V gene (reference sequence). V was shortened by 5 bases and J by 0 bases, with 10 bases between the two germline ends. There are 14 residues in the CDR3. The CDR3, as DNA: TGTGCCAGCAGCGTCAGGGGATCTAACTATGGCTACACCTTC. Protein: CASSVRGSNYGYTF.

The chain uses TRBV5-1 and TRBJ2-1; TRBD1 matches 9 bases. The V gene's germline CDR1 is SGHRS and CDR2 YFSETQ. Unmatched junction bases numbered 11, after V lost 4 bases and J lost 9 bases. The CDR3 length is 15 residues. Here the CDR3 reads CASSLTGQGISEQFF. DNA for the CDR3: TGCGCCAGCAGCCTTACGGGACAGGGTATATCTGAGCAGTTCTTC. The entire variable domain, with the rest obtained from reference TRBV5-1 and TRBJ2-1, is as follows: KAGVTQTPRYLIKTRGQQVTLSCSPISGHRSVSWYQQTPGQGLQFLFEYFSETQRNKGNFPGRFSGRQFSNSRSEMNVSTLELGDSALYLCASSLTGQGISEQFFGPGTRLTVL.

The chain recombines TRBV9 with TRBJ1-5; the D is unclear. CDR1 is SGDLS and CDR2 is YYNGEE in the germline V gene. The CDR3 is made up of 15 amino acids. Trimming removed 4 bases from V and 2 bases from J, with 13 bases in between. CDR3 protein: CASSPAGNGNQPQHF. The CDR3 DNA sequence: TGTGCCAGCAGCCCAGCCGGGAACGGCAATCAGCCCCAGCATTTT.

V usage is TRBV10-3 and J usage is TRBJ1-1, with unresolved D. The V and J ends lost 5 bases and 1 base respectively, with 8 bases between them. The CDR3 has 13 amino acids. Germline CDR1 is ENHRY and CDR2 is SYGVKD. CDR3 amino acids: CAISLLRNTEAFF. The DNA of the CDR3 is TGTGCCATCAGTCTCCTCCGGAACACTGAAGCTTTCTTT.

The genes are TRBV9 and TRBJ1-3; 9 nucleotides line up with TRBD1. The germline gives CDR1 SGDLS, CDR2 YYNGEE. J was trimmed by 5 bases and V by 1 base; bases with no gene match: 10. The CDR3 is made up of 17 amino acids. The CDR3 sequence: CASSVYSGTGTRNTIYF. The CDR3 DNA sequence: TGTGCCAGCAGCGTATACTCCGGGACAGGGACTAGAAACACCATATATTTT.

This chain joins TRBV27 and TRBJ2-7; D gene ambiguous. Per germline, CDR1 MNHEY and CDR2 SMNVEV (reference sequence). V was pared by 2 bases and J by 2 bases, with 10 bases between. The CDR3 is made up of 14 amino acids. In DNA form, the CDR3 reads TGTGCCAGCAGTTTAGGGCTGGGTCCCTACGAGCAGTACTTC. Protein product: CASSLGLGPYEQYF.

The gene calls are TRBV4-2 and TRBJ2-3; TRBD2 agrees at 10 bases. The junction had 21 bases not matched to a gene; V was cut back by 4 bases and J by 5 bases. The CDR3 loop spans 20 amino acids. In germline, CDR1 is LGHNA, CDR2 YNFKEQ. The CDR3 DNA follows: TGTGCCAGCAGCCCGATAGGCCCGGGAGGGAGCGGGGGGGCGAAAGATACGCAGTATTTT. It specifies CASSPIGPGGSGGAKDTQYF.

J is TRBJ2-2 and V is TRBV2; 10 nucleotides match TRBD1. CDR1 and CDR2 from the germline V gene are SNHLY and FYNNEI. The V gene end was trimmed by 4 bases and the J gene end by 4 bases; junction bases not matched to a gene: 3. This CDR3 spans 15 amino acids. CDR3 DNA: TGTGCCAGCAGTGCGACAGGGGGCTTCACCGGGGAGCTGTTTTTT. As protein: CASSATGGFTGELFF.

CDR3 DNA sequence: TGTGCCAGTACCCCCGGGCGGGGGGGCGCAGATACGCAGTATTTT. It specifies CASTPGRGGADTQYF. V and J are TRBV19 and TRBJ2-3; 9 positions match TRBD2. The trim removed 7 bases at V and 4 bases at J, leaving 9 bases unmatched. This CDR3 spans 15 amino acids. Germline lookup yields CDR1 LNHDA and CDR2 SQIVND (reference sequence).

CDR3 residues: CASSPDWGGNTQYF. The CDR3 coding sequence is TGCGCCAGCAGCCCCGACTGGGGGGGGAATACGCAGTATTTT. This chain links TRBV5-1 with TRBJ2-3, with 7 bases aligning to TRBD2. Trimming took 4 bases from V and 7 from J; bases not matched to a gene: 9. This CDR3 comprises 14 residues. Germline V lookup: CDR1 SGHRS, CDR2 YFSETQ.

The V call is TRBV27, the J call TRBJ2-2, with 7 positions matching TRBD1. CDR3 length equals 14 residues. Germline V gene lookup returns CDR1 MNHEY and CDR2 SMNVEV (reference sequence). V shed 5 bases and J 4 bases; nucleotides not matched to a gene: 4. CDR3 sequence (DNA): TGTGCCAGCAGTGTCCACAGGGGCACCGGGGAGCTGTTTTTT. Translation gives CASSVHRGTGELFF.

This chain joins TRBV4-1 and TRBJ2-1; 13 nucleotides align to TRBD2. The CDR3 has 19 residues. V shed 0 bases and J 0 bases; nucleotides not matched to a gene: 5. The germline CDR1 and CDR2 sequences are MGHRA and YSYEKL. The CDR3 sequence is CASSQDGLAGVSSYNEQFF. DNA for the CDR3: TGCGCCAGCAGCCAAGATGGACTAGCGGGGGTCTCCTCCTACAATGAGCAGTTCTTC.

The rearrangement uses TRBV5-1 and TRBJ2-6; the D gene is possibly TRBD2 (6 bases). The V gene's germline CDR1 is SGHRS and CDR2 YFSETQ. This CDR3 spans 19 amino acids. Trimming shortened V by 0 bases and J by 4 bases, and 20 bases separated the two germline ends. The CDR3 is CASSLAREEGMNGANVLTF. CDR3 DNA: TGCGCCAGCAGCTTGGCCAGGGAGGAGGGGATGAACGGGGCCAACGTCCTGACTTTC. Filled out from reference TRBV5-1 and TRBJ2-6, the complete variable domain reads KAGVTQTPRYLIKTRGQQVTLSCSPISGHRSVSWYQQTPGQGLQFLFEYFSETQRNKGNFPGRFSGRQFSNSRSEMNVSTLELGDSALYLCASSLAREEGMNGANVLTFGAGSRLTVL.

The V and J genes are TRBV19 and TRBJ1-5; no clear D gene. Deletions cut 5 bases from V and 5 bases from J, with 7 bases between. Germline V CDR1 and CDR2: LNHDA, SQIVND (reference sequence). The CDR3 consists of 12 residues. Here the CDR3 DNA reads TGTGCCAGTAGTCCAAGAGATCAGCCCCAGCATTTT. This gives the protein CASSPRDQPQHF.

The gene calls are TRBV2 and TRBJ2-3; 9 bases agree with TRBD2. Trimming at V came to 2 bases and at J to 6 bases, leaving 9 bases not matched to a gene. CDR1 SNHLY and CDR2 FYNNEI come from the germline V gene. This CDR3 is 16 amino acids long. CDR3 sequence reads: CASSERVLAGRDTQYF. DNA of the CDR3: TGTGCCAGCAGTGAAAGAGTCCTAGCGGGGCGGGATACGCAGTATTTT. The variable domain in full, with the rest retrieved from reference TRBV2 and TRBJ2-3, is EPEVTQTPSHQVTQMGQEVILRCVPISNHLYFYWYRQILGQKVEFLVSFYNNEISEKSEIFDDQFSVERPDGSNFTLKIRSTKLEDSAMYFCASSERVLAGRDTQYFGPGTRLTVL.

The table lists this clone with a few counts. This chain joins TRBV27 and TRBJ2-1; no clear D gene. Trimming left V 5 bases short and J 0 bases short, with 11 bases between. Germline loops: CDR1 MNHEY, CDR2 SMNVEV (reference sequence). This CDR3 region has 15 residues. The CDR3 sequence: CASSNVVRSYNEQFF. The DNA of the CDR3 is TGTGCCAGCAGTAATGTTGTTCGCTCCTACAATGAGCAGTTCTTC.

This chain uses TRBV7-9 with TRBJ2-3; TRBD2 might be the D (5 bases). Trimming removed 6 bases at V and 0 bases at J, with 10 bases between. The germline gives CDR1 SEHNR, CDR2 FQNEAQ (reference sequence). The CDR3 extends over 14 amino acids. CDR3 sequence (DNA): TGTGCCAGCAGGGACTCCGCTAGCACAGATACGCAGTATTTT. It specifies CASRDSASTDTQYF.

The V and J genes are TRBV5-8 and TRBJ2-7; D remains unclear. V lost 7 bases and J lost 1, with 15 bases in between. The CDR3 is 14 amino acids. Germline V gives CDR1 SGHTS, CDR2 YDEGEE. For the CDR3, the DNA is TGTGCCAGCCCCCGGTCGATGGGATCCTACGAGCAGTACTTC. This sequence encodes CASPRSMGSYEQYF. Looking up the rest from reference TRBV5-8 and TRBJ2-7 gives the full variable domain: EAGVTQSPTHLIKTRGQQATLRCSPISGHTSVYWYQQALGLGLQFLLWYDEGEERNRGNFPPRFSGRQFPNYSSELNVNALELEDSALYLCASPRSMGSYEQYFGPGTRLTVT.

A word on this clone: The same CDR3 can be traced to other DNA sequences in this sample. The V gene is TRBV27, the J gene TRBJ2-1; weak D call: TRBD2 (5 bases). Germline CDR1 MNHEY, CDR2 SMNVEV (reference sequence). V lost 5 bases and J 6 bases, leaving 8 bases between the germline ends. The CDR3 sequence is 12 residues long. CDR3 DNA: TGTGCCAGCAGTAAAGGAGGCAATGAGCAGTTCTTC. The encoded protein is CASSKGGNEQFF.

The chain is built from TRBV7-3 and TRBJ2-7; 12 positions agree with TRBD1. This CDR3 region has 15 residues. The junction had 3 bases not matched to a gene; V was cut back by 1 base and J by 5 bases. Per the germline V gene, CDR1 is SGHTA and CDR2 is FQGTGA. The CDR3 region is CASSLSGTGGDEQYF. The CDR3 DNA reads TGTGCCAGCAGCTTAAGCGGGACAGGGGGCGACGAGCAGTACTTC.

This chain connects TRBV19 to TRBJ2-5; 9 nucleotides match TRBD1. The closer fit of TRBJ2-7 to the DNA end suggests the J call may be wrong. The CDR3 is made up of 13 amino acids. CDR1 and CDR2 from the germline V gene are LNHDA and SQIVND (reference sequence). In DNA, the CDR3 is TGTGCCAGTAGCATGACAGGGGGATACGAGCAGTACTTC. Its protein is CASSMTGGYEQYF.

The genes are TRBV30 and TRBJ1-5; D is uncertain. The CDR3 totals 14 residues. The germline V and J ends were trimmed by 2 bases and 5 bases, with 13 bases remaining between them. Germline V gives CDR1 GTSNPN, CDR2 SVGIG (reference sequence). The DNA for the CDR3 is TGTGCCTGGAGTCCCGGGCCTAGGGATCAGCCCCAGCATTTT. Translated, it gives CAWSPGPRDQPQHF.

The J gene is TRBJ1-1, the V gene TRBV4-1; the D is unclear. The V end was cut by 0 bases, the J end by 6 bases, with 14 bases between. The V gene's germline CDR1 is MGHRA and CDR2 YSYEKL. This CDR3 region has 15 residues. CDR3 loop: CASSQDNQVWAEAFF. The CDR3 DNA is TGCGCCAGCAGCCAAGATAACCAGGTGTGGGCTGAAGCTTTCTTT.

The chain employs TRBV5-1 and TRBJ1-1; 8 bases map to TRBD1. Trimming cost V 0 bases and J 6 bases; bases outside gene matches: 1. The germline V gene encodes CDR1 SGHRS and CDR2 YFSETQ. This CDR3 region has 13 residues. The CDR3 spells CASSLARGPEAFF. CDR3 coding DNA: TGCGCCAGCAGCTTGGCCAGGGGGCCTGAAGCTTTCTTT.

The gene calls are TRBV4-2 and TRBJ2-2; 13 bases line up with TRBD2. The CDR3 has 20 residues. CDR1 and CDR2 from the germline V gene are LGHNA and YNFKEQ. The V segment lost 2 bases and the J segment 8 bases; nucleotides outside the gene matches: 17. The CDR3 reads CASSQQDSGGTSGALGELFF. The CDR3 DNA reads as TGTGCCAGCAGCCAACAAGATTCAGGTGGGACTAGCGGGGCCCTGGGGGAGCTGTTTTTT.

The V call is TRBV19, the J call TRBJ2-7; D unclear. The ends were cut back, 4 bases at V and 4 bases at J, with 11 bases in the middle. Germline V gives CDR1 LNHDA, CDR2 SQIVND (reference sequence). This CDR3 contains 13 residues. CDR3 protein: CASSTGHLYEQYF. The CDR3 DNA is TGTGCCAGTAGTACAGGTCACCTATACGAGCAGTACTTC.

This clone is deemed medium-sized. The V call is TRBV27, the J call TRBJ2-1; weak D call: TRBD2 (5 bases). In germline, CDR1 is MNHEY, CDR2 SMNVEV (reference sequence). Trimming cost V 3 bases and J 7 bases, with 7 bases left between them. The CDR3 loop spans 12 amino acids. The CDR3 region is CASSFEGNEQFF. The DNA of the CDR3 is TGTGCCAGCAGTTTCGAGGGTAATGAGCAGTTCTTC.